This T cell receptor beta chain derives from a study of HIV-infected patients and healthy controls. Trimming cost V 2 bases and J 5 bases; bases outside gene matches: 6. The CDR3 covers 16 residues. CDR1 is SGHDN, CDR2 FVKESK, per germline. TCRdb passed the 5' RACE reads through MiXCR, listing each CDR3 protein once. Of about 64,000 distinct CDR3 sequences in the sample, about 19% were seen once. The receptor was isolated from a human donor in good health. The rearrangement joins TRBV14 to TRBJ2-7; 13 bases are shared with TRBD2. Sequencing was performed on CD4+ T cells from blood. In DNA form, the CDR3 reads TGTGCCAGCAGCCAACAGACTAGCGGGAGGCGGAACGAGCAGTACTTC. Translating gives CASSQQTSGRRNEQYF. Full variable domain (outside the CDR3, taken from reference TRBV14 and TRBJ2-7): EAGVTQFPSHSVIEKGQTVTLRCDPISGHDNLYWYRRVMGKEIKFLLHFVKESKQDESGMPNNRFLAERTGGTYSTLKVQPAELEDSGVYFCASSQQTSGRRNEQYFGPGTRLTVT.